This TCR beta chain was profiled in a study of spatial heterogeneity in lung cancer. Unique molecular identifiers tagged every individual TCR cDNA molecule. TCRdb reanalysed the 5' RACE reads using MiXCR and keeps one entry per CDR3 protein. This table has some 100,000 distinct CDR3 sequences, approximately 12% appearing once. Time point: sample taken at primary tumor resection. Extraction of whole RNA from tumor, nontumor lung or frozen PBMC preceded unsorted sequencing. The donor population consisted of roughly 70 patients with untreated, early-stage non-small cell lung cancer. This clonotype was sampled from a male donor with early-stage non-small cell lung cancer. Sequencing was performed on PBMCs, taken at surgery.

The CDR3 region has the DNA TGTGCCAGCAGCCCGGGTCGGCGGTTCAGCTACAATGAGCAGTTCTTC. Amino acids: CASSPGRRFSYNEQFF. The genes are TRBV7-2 and TRBJ2-1, with unresolved D. Deletions cut 5 bases from V and 3 bases from J, with 17 bases between. Germline loops: CDR1 SGHTA, CDR2 FQGNSA. This CDR3 is 16 amino acids long. Based on the CDR3 plus reference TRBV7-2 and TRBJ2-1, the full variable domain is GAGVSQSPSNKVTEKGKDVELRCDPISGHTALYWYRQSLGQGLEFLIYFQGNSAPDKSGLPSDRFSAERTGGSVSTLTIQRTQQEDSAVYLCASSPGRRFSYNEQFFGPGTRLTVL.